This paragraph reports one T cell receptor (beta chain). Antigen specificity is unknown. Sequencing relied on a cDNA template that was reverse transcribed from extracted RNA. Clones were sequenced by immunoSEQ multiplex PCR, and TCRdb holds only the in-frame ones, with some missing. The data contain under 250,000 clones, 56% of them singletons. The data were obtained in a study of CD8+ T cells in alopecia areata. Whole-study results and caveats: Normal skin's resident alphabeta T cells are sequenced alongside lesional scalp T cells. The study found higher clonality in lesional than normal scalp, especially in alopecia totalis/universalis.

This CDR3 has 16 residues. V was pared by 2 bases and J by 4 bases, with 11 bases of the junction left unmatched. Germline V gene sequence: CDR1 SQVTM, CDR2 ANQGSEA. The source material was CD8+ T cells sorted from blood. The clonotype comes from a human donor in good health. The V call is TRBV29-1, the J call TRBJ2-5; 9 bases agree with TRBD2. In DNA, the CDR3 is TGCAGCGTTGAAAACCCTAGCGGGGTTCATGGAGAGACCCAGTACTTC. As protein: CSVENPSGVHGETQYF.